This is a list of T cell receptor beta chains from one sample in a study of T cells in Graves' hyperthyroidism and ophthalmopathy. One entry per CDR3 protein, called by TCRdb with MiXCR from the multiplex PCR reads. The repertoire consists of about 400,000 distinct CDR3 sequences, with more than 12% occurring once and the leading ten covering around 30%. Source material: blood. These receptor sequences come from a man aged 45 to 65 with Graves' ophthalmopathy. The CDR3 runs from the conserved cysteine through the conserved F or W. The D gene is left open where the match is weak. Rows may omit the clone size; those that give it use once, few, many or a size class.

many	-	TRBJ2-7	14	TRBV18	CASSPGGVSYEQYF	TGTGCCAGCTCACCGGGGGGCGTCTCCTACGAGCAGTACTTC
many	TRBD2	TRBJ2-7	14	TRBV6-6	CASSYSGRLYEQYF	TGTGCCAGCAGTTACTCCGGGAGGCTCTACGAGCAGTACTTC
many	TRBD1	TRBJ1-5	16	TRBV18	CASSRTGGQGNQPQHF	TGTGCCAGCTCACGGACAGGGGGCCAGGGGAATCAGCCCCAGCATTTT
once	TRBD1	TRBJ2-3	17	TRBV5-5	CASSLTGDLSLTDTQYF	TGCGCCAGCAGCTTAACAGGGGACCTAAGTCTCACAGATACGCAGTATTTT
many	-	TRBJ2-1	15	TRBV12-3/TRBV12-4	CASSFTGSAVYEQFF	TGTGCCAGCAGTTTTACCGGGAGCGCTGTGTATGAGCAGTTCTTC
few	-	TRBJ1-4	14	TRBV27	CASSFMGVGEKLFF	TGTGCCAGCAGTTTTATGGGCGTTGGTGAAAAACTGTTTTTT
many	-	TRBJ2-1	13	TRBV11-2	CASSLESYNEQFF	TGTGCCAGCAGCTTAGAGTCCTACAATGAGCAGTTCTTC
-	TRBD2	TRBJ2-1	13	TRBV19	CASSILSGGEQFF	TGTGCCAGTAGTATATTGTCGGGAGGAGAGCAGTTCTTC
many	TRBD2	TRBJ2-7	17	TRBV29-1	CSRTEGSGRISSYEQYF	TGCAGCCGCACCGAGGGTAGCGGGAGGATTAGCTCCTACGAGCAGTACTTC
few	TRBD1	TRBJ2-6	18	TRBV5-1	CASSFEGQGASGANVLTF	TGCGCCAGCAGCTTCGAAGGACAGGGGGCGTCTGGGGCCAACGTCCTGACTTTC
-	-	TRBJ2-7	13	TRBV19	CASSGSDSYEQYF	TGTGCCTCTTCGGGTAGCGACTCCTACGAGCAGTACTTC
many	-	TRBJ2-7	12	TRBV11-1	CASSLGSREQYF	TGTGCCAGCAGCTTAGGTTCGAGGGAGCAGTACTTC
few	TRBD1	TRBJ1-2	14	TRBV19	CASSIPTGVYGYTF	TGTGCCAGTAGTATCCCCACAGGGGTTTATGGCTACACCTTC
few	TRBD2	TRBJ2-3	17	TRBV20-1	CSASTQMTSGTANTQYF	TGCAGTGCAAGTACCCAGATGACTAGCGGGACGGCTAATACGCAGTATTTT
many	TRBD1	TRBJ1-1	15	TRBV5-5	CASSLSGTANTEAFF	TGTGCCAGCAGCTTATCGGGGACAGCCAACACTGAAGCTTTCTTT
few	TRBD2	TRBJ2-5	16	TRBV4-2	CASSQQLAGGAETQYF	TGTGCCAGCAGCCAACAATTAGCGGGAGGGGCAGAGACCCAGTACTTC
-	TRBD2	TRBJ2-2	13	TRBV7-8	CAIRRGGTGELFF	TGTGCCATTAGACGGGGGGGCACCGGGGAGCTGTTTTTT
many	-	TRBJ1-1	12	TRBV30	CAWRGESTEAFF	TGTGCCTGGAGGGGGGAGAGCACTGAAGCTTTCTTT
many	-	TRBJ1-1	13	TRBV11-2	CASSLEGRTEAFF	TGTGCCAGCAGCTTAGAAGGCCGAACTGAAGCTTTCTTT
many	-	TRBJ2-7	16	TRBV6-2/TRBV6-3	CASRHYSGVSSYEQYF	TGTGCCAGCAGGCATTATAGCGGAGTCTCCTCCTACGAGCAGTACTTC
many	TRBD1	TRBJ1-5	15	TRBV4-2	CASSQEGTGDQPQHF	TGTGCCAGCAGCCAAGAGGGGACAGGGGATCAGCCCCAGCATTTT
many	-	TRBJ2-7	15	TRBV28	CASPPPAAPTYEQYF	TGTGCCTCACCTCCCCCGGCAGCCCCTACCTACGAGCAGTACTTC
many	-	TRBJ2-7	12	TRBV30	CAWSGGSYEQYF	TGTGCCTGGAGCGGAGGTTCCTACGAGCAGTACTTC
-	TRBD2	TRBJ2-5	16	TRBV10-3	CAISESIISGGETQYF	TGTGCCATCAGTGAGTCGATCATTTCCGGGGGGGAGACCCAGTACTTC
many	-	TRBJ2-1	15	TRBV12-3/TRBV12-4	CASSFLRASYNEQFF	TGTGCCAGCAGTTTCCTCCGGGCGTCCTACAATGAGCAGTTCTTC
few	-	TRBJ1-2	12	TRBV29-1	CSVDSGNYGYTF	TGCAGCGTTGATTCAGGGAACTATGGCTACACCTTC
-	-	TRBJ2-6	15	TRBV6-1	CASNKAVSGANVLTF	TGTGCCAGCAATAAGGCAGTCTCTGGGGCCAACGTCCTGACTTTC
-	TRBD2	TRBJ2-6	18	TRBV5-1	CASSLSLAANSGANVLTF	TGCGCCAGCAGCTTAAGCCTAGCGGCTAACTCTGGGGCCAACGTCCTGACTTTC
many	-	TRBJ2-7	14	TRBV10-3	CAAASGMSSYEQYF	TGTGCCGCCGCGTCAGGGATGAGCTCCTACGAGCAGTACTTC
few	TRBD2	TRBJ2-7	15	TRBV29-1	CSVEVWTSATYEQYF	TGCAGCGTTGAAGTTTGGACTAGCGCGACCTACGAGCAGTACTTC
many	TRBD2	TRBJ2-3	14	TRBV9	CASSVASGSDTQYF	TGTGCCAGCAGCGTAGCTAGCGGGAGTGATACGCAGTATTTT
-	-	TRBJ1-6	15	TRBV27	CASSLAGQGNSPLHF	TGTGCCAGCAGTTTAGCAGGGCAAGGGAATTCACCCCTCCACTTT
many	-	TRBJ2-5	17	TRBV3-1	CASSQLGGGGAVGTQYF	TGTGCCAGCAGCCAGCTGGGGGGAGGGGGCGCCGTTGGGACCCAGTACTTC
many	TRBD1	TRBJ2-5	14	TRBV2	CASSETGPQETQYF	TGTGCCAGCAGCGAGACAGGGCCCCAAGAGACCCAGTACTTC
many	-	TRBJ2-4	14	TRBV27	CASSLSIGLNIQYF	TGTGCCAGCAGTTTATCGATAGGGCTGAACATTCAGTACTTC
-	-	TRBJ1-4	16	TRBV7-9	CASSSDRQSPLEKLFF	TGTGCCAGCAGCTCGGATAGACAGTCTCCTCTCGAAAAACTGTTTTTT
many	-	TRBJ1-2	13	TRBV20-1	CSARRQEDYGYTF	TGCAGTGCTAGGAGGCAGGAGGACTATGGCTACACCTTC
few	TRBD1	TRBJ1-2	10	TRBV29-1	CSVDRDGYTF	TGCAGCGTGGACAGGGATGGCTACACCTTC
many	TRBD1	TRBJ2-3	16	TRBV6-1	CATSGTGRHGTDTQYF	TGTGCCACCTCCGGGACAGGGAGGCACGGCACAGATACGCAGTATTTT